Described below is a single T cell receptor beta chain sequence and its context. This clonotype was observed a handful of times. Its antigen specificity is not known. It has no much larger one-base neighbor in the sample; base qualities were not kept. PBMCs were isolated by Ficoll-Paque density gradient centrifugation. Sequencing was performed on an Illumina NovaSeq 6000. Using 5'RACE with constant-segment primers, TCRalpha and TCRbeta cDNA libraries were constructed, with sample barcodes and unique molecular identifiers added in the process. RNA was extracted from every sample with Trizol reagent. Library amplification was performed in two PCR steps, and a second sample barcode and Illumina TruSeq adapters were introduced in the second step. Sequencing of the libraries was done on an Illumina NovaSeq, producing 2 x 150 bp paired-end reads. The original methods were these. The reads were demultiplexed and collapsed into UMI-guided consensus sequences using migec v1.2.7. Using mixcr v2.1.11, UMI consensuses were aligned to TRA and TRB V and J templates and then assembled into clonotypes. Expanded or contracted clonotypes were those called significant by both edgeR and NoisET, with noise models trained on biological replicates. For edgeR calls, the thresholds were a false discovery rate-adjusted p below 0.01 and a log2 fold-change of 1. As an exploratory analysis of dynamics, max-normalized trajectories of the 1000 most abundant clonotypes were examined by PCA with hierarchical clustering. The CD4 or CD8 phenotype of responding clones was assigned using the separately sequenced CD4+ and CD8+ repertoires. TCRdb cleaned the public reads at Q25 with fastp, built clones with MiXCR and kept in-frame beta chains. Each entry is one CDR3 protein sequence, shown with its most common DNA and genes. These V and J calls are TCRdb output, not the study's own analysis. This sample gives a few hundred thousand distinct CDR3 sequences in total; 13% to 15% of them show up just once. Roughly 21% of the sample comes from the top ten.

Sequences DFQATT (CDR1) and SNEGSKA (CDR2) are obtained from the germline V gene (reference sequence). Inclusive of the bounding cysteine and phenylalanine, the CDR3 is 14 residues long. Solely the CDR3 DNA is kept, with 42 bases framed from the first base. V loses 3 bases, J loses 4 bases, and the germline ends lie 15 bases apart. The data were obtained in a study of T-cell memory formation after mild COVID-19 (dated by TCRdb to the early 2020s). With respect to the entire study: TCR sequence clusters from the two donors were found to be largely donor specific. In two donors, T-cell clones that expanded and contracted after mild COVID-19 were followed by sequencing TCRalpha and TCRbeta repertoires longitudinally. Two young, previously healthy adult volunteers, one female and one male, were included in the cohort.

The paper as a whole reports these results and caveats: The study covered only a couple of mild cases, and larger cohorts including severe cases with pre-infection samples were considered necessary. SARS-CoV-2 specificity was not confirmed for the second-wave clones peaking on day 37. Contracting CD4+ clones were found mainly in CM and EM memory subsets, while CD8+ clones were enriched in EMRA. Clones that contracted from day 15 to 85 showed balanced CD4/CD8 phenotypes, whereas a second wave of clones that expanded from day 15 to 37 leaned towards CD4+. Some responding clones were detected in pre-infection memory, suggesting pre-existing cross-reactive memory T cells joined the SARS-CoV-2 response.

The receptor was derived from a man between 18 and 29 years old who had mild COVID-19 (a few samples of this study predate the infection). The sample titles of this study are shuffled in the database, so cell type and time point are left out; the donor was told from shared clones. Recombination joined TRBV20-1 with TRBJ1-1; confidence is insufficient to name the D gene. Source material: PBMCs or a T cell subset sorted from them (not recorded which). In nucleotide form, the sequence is TGCAGTGCTAGTAGGTCTGGGTCCGGCACTGAAGCTTTCTTT. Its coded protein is CSASRSGSGTEAFF.